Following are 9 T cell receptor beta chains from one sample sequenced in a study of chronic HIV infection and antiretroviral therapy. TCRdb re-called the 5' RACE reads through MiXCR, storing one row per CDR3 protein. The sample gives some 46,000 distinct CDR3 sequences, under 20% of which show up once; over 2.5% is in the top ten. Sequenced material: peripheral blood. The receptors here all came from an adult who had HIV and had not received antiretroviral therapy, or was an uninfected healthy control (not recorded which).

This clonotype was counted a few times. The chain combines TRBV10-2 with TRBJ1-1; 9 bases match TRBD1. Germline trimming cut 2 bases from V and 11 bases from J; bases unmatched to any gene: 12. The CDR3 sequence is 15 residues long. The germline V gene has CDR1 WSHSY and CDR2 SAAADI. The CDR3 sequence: CASSEPGIDRGSAFF. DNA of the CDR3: TGCGCCAGCAGTGAGCCGGGTATAGACAGGGGGTCGGCTTTCTTT.

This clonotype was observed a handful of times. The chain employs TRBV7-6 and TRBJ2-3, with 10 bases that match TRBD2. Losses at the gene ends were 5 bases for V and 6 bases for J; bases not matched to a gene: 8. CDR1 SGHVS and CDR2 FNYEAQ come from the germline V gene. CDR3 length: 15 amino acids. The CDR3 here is CASSLLAGARDTQYF. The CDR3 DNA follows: TGTGCCAGCAGCCTTCTAGCGGGAGCTCGGGATACGCAGTATTTT. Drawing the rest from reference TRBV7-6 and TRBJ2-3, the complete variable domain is GAGVSQSPRYKVTKRGQDVALRCDPISGHVSLYWYRQALGQGPEFLTYFNYEAQQDKSGLPNDRFSAERPEGSISTLTIQRTEQRDSAMYRCASSLLAGARDTQYFGPGTRLTVL.

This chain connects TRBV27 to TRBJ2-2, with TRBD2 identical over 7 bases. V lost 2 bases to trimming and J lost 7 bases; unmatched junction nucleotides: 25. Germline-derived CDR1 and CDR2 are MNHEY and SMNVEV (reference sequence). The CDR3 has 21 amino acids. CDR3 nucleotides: TGTGCCAGCAGTTTAACTCCCGCGCACCCGGTGGGCGGGAGTCCTATCGGGGAGCTGTTTTTT. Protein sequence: CASSLTPAHPVGGSPIGELFF.

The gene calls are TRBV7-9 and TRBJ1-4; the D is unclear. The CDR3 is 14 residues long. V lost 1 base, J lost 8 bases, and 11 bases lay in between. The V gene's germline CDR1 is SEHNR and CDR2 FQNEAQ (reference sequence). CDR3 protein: CASSLGVGKEKLFF. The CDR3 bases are TGTGCCAGCAGCTTAGGTGTGGGGAAGGAAAAACTGTTTTTT. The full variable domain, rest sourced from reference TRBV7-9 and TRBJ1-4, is DTGVSQNPRHKITKRGQNVTFRCDPISEHNRLYWYRQTLGQGPEFLTYFQNEAQLEKSRLLSDRFSAERPKGSFSTLEIQRTEQGDSAMYLCASSLGVGKEKLFFGSGTQLSVL.

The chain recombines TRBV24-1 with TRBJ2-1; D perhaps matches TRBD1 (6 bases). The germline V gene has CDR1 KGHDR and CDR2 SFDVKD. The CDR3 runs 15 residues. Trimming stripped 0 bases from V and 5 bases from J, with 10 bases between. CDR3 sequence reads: CATSDLQGINNEQFF. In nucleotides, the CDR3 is TGTGCCACCAGTGATTTGCAGGGGATCAACAATGAGCAGTTCTTC.

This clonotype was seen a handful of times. This CDR3 is CASSLRQGGPDTQYF. The CDR3 DNA is TGTGCCAGCAGCCTTCGACAGGGCGGTCCAGATACGCAGTATTTT. This chain links TRBV7-2 with TRBJ2-3; TRBD1 matches at 7 bases. With 5 bases clipped from V and 4 bases from J, the junction kept 9 bases outside the gene matches. CDR3 size: 15 residues. CDR1 SGHTA and CDR2 FQGNSA come from the germline V gene.

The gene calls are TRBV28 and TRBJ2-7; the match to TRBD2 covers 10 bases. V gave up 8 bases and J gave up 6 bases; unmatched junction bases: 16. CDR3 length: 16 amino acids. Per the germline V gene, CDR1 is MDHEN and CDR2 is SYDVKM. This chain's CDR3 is CASPPGLAVPSSEQYF. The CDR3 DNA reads TGTGCCAGCCCGCCCGGACTAGCGGTCCCCTCGTCCGAGCAGTACTTC.

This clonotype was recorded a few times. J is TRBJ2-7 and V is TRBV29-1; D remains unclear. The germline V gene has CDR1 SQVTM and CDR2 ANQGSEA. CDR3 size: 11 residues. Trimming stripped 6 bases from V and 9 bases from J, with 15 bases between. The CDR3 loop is CSVEQRAWQYF. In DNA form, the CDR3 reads TGCAGCGTGGAACAGCGAGCGTGGCAGTACTTC.

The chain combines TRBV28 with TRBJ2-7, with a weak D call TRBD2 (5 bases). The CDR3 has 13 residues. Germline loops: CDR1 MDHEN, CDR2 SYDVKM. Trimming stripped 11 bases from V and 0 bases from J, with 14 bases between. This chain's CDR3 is CARCRGSSYEQYF. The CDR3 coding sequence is TGTGCCCGATGCCGGGGAAGCTCCTACGAGCAGTACTTC. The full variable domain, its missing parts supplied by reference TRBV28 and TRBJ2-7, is DVKVTQSSRYLVKRTGEKVFLECVQDMDHENMFWYRQDPGLGLRLIYFSYDVKMKEKGDIPEGYSVSREKKERFSLILESASTNQTSMYLCARCRGSSYEQYFGPGTRLTVT.